Following are 4 T cell receptor beta chains from one sample sequenced in a study of PD-1 blockade in classical Hodgkin lymphoma. The repertoire was sequenced with immunoSEQ multiplex PCR; TCRdb's copy has only in-frame clones and lacks some. The sample lists tens of thousands of clones; under 90% were seen once. Each patient experienced a relapse that followed autologous stem cell transplantation, and brentuximab vedotin exposure varied. The material was peripheral blood mononuclear cells (PBMCs), obtained at baseline. The receptor set was obtained from a human donor with classical Hodgkin lymphoma.

This clone was seen a few times. The chain combines TRBV18 with TRBJ1-4; D is perhaps TRBD1 (5 bases). Trimming pared 2 bases from V and 0 bases from J, leaving 22 bases between. In germline, CDR1 is KGHSH, CDR2 LQKENI. This CDR3 contains 20 residues. Written as DNA, the CDR3 is TGTGCCAGCTCACCAGGCATCGGGGGGTCGGCCCTCCCAACTAATGAAAAACTGTTTTTT. This gives the protein CASSPGIGGSALPTNEKLFF.

This clone was observed a single time. The chain uses TRBV6-5 and TRBJ2-7; D unresolved. CDR1 MNHEY and CDR2 SVGAGI come from the germline V gene. The length of the CDR3 is 13 residues. V lost 2 bases and J 0 bases, leaving 5 bases between the germline ends. CDR3 amino acids: CASSYLRSYEQYF. For the CDR3, the DNA is TGTGCCAGCAGTTACCTTCGCTCCTACGAGCAGTACTTC.

The rearrangement links TRBV5-8 to TRBJ2-7; D is ambiguous. The CDR3 is made up of 11 amino acids. In germline, CDR1 is SGHTS, CDR2 YDEGEE. Trimming removed 2 bases from V and 0 bases from J, with 0 bases in between. CDR3 bases: TGTGCCAGCAGCTTCTCCTACGAGCAGTACTTC. It encodes CASSFSYEQYF. The variable domain in full, with the rest retrieved from reference TRBV5-8 and TRBJ2-7, is EAGVTQSPTHLIKTRGQQATLRCSPISGHTSVYWYQQALGLGLQFLLWYDEGEERNRGNFPPRFSGRQFPNYSSELNVNALELEDSALYLCASSFSYEQYFGPGTRLTVT.

The chain couples TRBV7-8 to TRBJ1-4, with 7 bases matching TRBD1. The CDR3 extends over 15 amino acids. CDR1 and CDR2 (germline): SGHVS, FQNEAQ. Trimming cost V 1 base and J 10 bases; bases outside gene matches: 9. The DNA for the CDR3 is TGTGCCAGCAGCTTAGAACAGGGGATTAGGCGAAAACTGTTTTTT. Translation: CASSLEQGIRRKLFF. The full variable domain, rest sourced from reference TRBV7-8 and TRBJ1-4, is GAGVSQSPRYKVAKRGQDVALRCDPISGHVSLFWYQQALGQGPEFLTYFQNEAQLDKSGLPSDRFFAERPEGSVSTLKIQRTQQEDSAVYLCASSLEQGIRRKLFFGSGTQLSVL.